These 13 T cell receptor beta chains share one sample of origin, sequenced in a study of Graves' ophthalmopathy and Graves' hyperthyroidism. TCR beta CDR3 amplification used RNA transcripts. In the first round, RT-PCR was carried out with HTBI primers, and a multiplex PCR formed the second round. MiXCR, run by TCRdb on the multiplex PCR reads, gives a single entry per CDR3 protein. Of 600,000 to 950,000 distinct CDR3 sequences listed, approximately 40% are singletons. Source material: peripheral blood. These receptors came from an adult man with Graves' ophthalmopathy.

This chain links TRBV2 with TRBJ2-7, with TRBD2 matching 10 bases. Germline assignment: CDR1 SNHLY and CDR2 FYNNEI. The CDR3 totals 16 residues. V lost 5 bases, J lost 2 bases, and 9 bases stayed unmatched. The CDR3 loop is CASSYSGSGGTYEQYF. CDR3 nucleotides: TGTGCCAGCAGTTACTCTGGTAGCGGGGGGACCTACGAGCAGTACTTC.

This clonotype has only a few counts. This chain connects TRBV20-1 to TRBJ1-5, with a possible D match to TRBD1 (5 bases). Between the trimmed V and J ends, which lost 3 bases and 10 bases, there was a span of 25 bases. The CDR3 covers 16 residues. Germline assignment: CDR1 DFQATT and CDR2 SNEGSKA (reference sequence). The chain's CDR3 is CSARVDWDGTSRPQHF. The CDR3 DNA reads TGCAGTGCTAGGGTCGACTGGGACGGAACATCTCGCCCCCAGCATTTT.

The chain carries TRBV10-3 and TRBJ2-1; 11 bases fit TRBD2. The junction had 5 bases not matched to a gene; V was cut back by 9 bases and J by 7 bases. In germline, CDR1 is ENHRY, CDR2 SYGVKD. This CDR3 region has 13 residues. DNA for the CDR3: TGTGCCATGTCTAGCGGGAGGAATAATGAGCAGTTCTTC. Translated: CAMSSGRNNEQFF.

CDR3 bases: TGCGCCAGCAGAAGTATGGCGTCCTACGAGCAGTACTTC. It translates to CASRSMASYEQYF. The genes are TRBV5-1 and TRBJ2-7; no reliable D call. The V end was cut by 5 bases, the J end by 1 base, with 10 bases between. The CDR3 covers 13 residues. Germline CDR1 and CDR2: SGHRS and YFSETQ.

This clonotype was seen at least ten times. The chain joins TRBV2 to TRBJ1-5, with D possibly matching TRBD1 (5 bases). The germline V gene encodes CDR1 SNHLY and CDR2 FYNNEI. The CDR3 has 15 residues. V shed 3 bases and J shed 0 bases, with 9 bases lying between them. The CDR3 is CASSEGLHSNQPQHF. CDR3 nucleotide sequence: TGTGCCAGCAGTGAGGGACTCCATAGCAATCAGCCCCAGCATTTT.

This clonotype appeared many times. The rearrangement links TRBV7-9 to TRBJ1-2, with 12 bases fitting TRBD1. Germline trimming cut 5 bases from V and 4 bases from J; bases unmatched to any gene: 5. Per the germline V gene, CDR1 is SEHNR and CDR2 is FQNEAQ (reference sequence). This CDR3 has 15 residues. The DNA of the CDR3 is TGTGCCAGCAGCCCGCCGGGACAGGGGGCCTATGGCTACACCTTC. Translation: CASSPPGQGAYGYTF.

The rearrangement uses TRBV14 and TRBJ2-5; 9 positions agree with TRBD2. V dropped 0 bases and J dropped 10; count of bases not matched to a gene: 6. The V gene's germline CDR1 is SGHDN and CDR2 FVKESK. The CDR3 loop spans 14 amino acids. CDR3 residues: CASSQENSGGDQYF. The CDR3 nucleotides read TGTGCCAGCAGCCAAGAGAATAGCGGGGGCGACCAGTACTTC.

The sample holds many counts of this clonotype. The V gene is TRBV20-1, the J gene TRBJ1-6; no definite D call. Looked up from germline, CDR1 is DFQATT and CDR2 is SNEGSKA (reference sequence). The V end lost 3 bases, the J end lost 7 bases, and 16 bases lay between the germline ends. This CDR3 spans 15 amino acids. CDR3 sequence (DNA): TGCAGTGCTAGCTCGTTGGCCAGGATGAATTCACCCCTCCACTTT. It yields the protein CSASSLARMNSPLHF.

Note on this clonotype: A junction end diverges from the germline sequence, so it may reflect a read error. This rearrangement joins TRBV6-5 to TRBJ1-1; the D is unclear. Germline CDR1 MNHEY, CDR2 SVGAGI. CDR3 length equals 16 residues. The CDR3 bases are TGTGTCAGCAGTTACCCCGTTAAACATCCGAACACTGAAGCTTTCTTT. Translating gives CVSSYPVKHPNTEAFF.

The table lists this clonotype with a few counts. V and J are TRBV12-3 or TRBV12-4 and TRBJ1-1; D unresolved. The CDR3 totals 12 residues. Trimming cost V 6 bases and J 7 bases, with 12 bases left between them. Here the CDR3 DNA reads TGTGCCAGCAGCTTAAACCTCGTTGAAGCTTTCTTT. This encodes CASSLNLVEAFF.

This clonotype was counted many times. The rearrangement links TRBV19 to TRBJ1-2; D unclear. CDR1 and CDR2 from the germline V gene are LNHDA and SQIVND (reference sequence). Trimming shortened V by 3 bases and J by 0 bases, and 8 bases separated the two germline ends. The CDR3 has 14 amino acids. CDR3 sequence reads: CASSITRTNYGYTF. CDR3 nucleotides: TGTGCCAGTAGTATCACAAGAACTAACTATGGCTACACCTTC.

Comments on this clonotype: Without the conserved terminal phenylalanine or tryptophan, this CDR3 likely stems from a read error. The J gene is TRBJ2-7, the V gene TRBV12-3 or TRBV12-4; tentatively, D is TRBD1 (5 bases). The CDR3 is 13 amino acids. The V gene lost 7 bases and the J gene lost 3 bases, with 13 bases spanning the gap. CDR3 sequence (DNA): TGTGCCAGCACCCCCTGGGGCGGCTACGAGCAGTACCTC. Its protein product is CASTPWGGYEQYL.

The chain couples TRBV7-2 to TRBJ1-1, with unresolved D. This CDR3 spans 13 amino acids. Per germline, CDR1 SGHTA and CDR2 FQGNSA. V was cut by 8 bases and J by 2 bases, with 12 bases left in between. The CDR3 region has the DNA TGTGCCAGCGGCTCGAGGGTTAACACTGAAGCTTTCTTT. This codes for CASGSRVNTEAFF.